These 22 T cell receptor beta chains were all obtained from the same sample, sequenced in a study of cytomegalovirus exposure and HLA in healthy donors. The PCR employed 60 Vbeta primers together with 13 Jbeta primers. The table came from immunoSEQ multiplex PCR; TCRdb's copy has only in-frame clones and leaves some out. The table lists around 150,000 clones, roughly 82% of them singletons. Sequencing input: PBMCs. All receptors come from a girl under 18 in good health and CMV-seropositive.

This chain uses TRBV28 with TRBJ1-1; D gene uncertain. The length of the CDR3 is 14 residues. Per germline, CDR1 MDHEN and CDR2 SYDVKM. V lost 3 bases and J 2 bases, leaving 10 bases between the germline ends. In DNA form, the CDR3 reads TGTGCCAGCAGTTTGCGCCCGCGAAACACTGAAGCTTTCTTT. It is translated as CASSLRPRNTEAFF.

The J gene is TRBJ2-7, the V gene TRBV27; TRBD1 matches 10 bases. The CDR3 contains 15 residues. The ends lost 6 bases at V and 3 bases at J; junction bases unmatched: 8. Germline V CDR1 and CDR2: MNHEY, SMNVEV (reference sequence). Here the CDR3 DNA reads TGTGCCAGCAGCTGGGAAGGACAGGGGGGCTACGAGCAGTACTTC. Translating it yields CASSWEGQGGYEQYF.

The CDR3 loop reads CASSFRWEYTDTQYF. As DNA, the CDR3 is TGTGCCAGCAGTTTTCGGTGGGAGTACACAGATACGCAGTATTTT. The chain has TRBV27 and TRBJ2-3; TRBD2 might be the D (5 bases). The CDR3 runs 15 residues. V gave up 3 bases and J gave up 2 bases, with 12 bases separating them. Germline loops: CDR1 MNHEY, CDR2 SMNVEV (reference sequence).

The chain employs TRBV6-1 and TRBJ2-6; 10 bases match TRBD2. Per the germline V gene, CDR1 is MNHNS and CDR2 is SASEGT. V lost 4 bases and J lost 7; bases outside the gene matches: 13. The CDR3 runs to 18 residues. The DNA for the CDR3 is TGTGCCAGCAGTGTACCGACTAGCGGGCCCCTGATAGCCAACGTCCTGACTTTC. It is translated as CASSVPTSGPLIANVLTF.

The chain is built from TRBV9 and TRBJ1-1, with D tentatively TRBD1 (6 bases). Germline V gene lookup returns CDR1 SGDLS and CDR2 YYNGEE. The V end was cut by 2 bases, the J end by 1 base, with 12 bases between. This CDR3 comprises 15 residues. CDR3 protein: CASSVSGHKNTEAFF. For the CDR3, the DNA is TGTGCCAGCAGCGTTTCGGGACACAAGAACACTGAAGCTTTCTTT.

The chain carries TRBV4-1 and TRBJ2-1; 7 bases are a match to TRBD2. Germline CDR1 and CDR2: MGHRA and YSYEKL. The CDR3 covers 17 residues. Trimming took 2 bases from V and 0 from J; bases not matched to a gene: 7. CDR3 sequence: CASSQRAGPSSYNEQFF. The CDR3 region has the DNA TGCGCCAGCAGCCAAAGAGCGGGGCCTAGCTCCTACAATGAGCAGTTCTTC.

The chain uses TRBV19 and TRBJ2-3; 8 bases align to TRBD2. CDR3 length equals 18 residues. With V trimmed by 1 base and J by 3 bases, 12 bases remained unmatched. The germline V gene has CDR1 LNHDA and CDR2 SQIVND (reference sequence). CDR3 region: CASSIAVLAALGTDTQYF. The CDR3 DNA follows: TGTGCCAGTAGTATAGCCGTACTAGCGGCCCTCGGGACAGATACGCAGTATTTT.

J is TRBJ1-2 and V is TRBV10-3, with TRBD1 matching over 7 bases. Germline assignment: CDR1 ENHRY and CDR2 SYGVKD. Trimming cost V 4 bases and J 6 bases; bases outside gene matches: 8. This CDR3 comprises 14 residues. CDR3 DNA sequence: TGTGCCATCAGTGCCTCAGACAGGGACAATGGCTACACCTTC. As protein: CAISASDRDNGYTF.

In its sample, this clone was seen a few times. CDR3 amino acids: CASSFSYTGELFF. Written as DNA, the CDR3 is TGTGCCAGCAGCTTTAGCTACACCGGGGAGCTGTTTTTT. This rearrangement joins TRBV7-2 to TRBJ2-2; no firm D call. The CDR3 consists of 13 residues. Germline lookup yields CDR1 SGHTA and CDR2 FQGNSA. V was pared by 3 bases and J by 3 bases, with 5 bases between.

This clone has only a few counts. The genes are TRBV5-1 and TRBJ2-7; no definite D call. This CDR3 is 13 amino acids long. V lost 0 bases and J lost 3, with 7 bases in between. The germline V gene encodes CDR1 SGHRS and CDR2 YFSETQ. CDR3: CASSLEAGYEQYF. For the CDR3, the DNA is TGCGCCAGCAGCTTGGAGGCAGGCTACGAGCAGTACTTC. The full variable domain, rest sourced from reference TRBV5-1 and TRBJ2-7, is KAGVTQTPRYLIKTRGQQVTLSCSPISGHRSVSWYQQTPGQGLQFLFEYFSETQRNKGNFPGRFSGRQFSNSRSEMNVSTLELGDSALYLCASSLEAGYEQYFGPGTRLTVT.

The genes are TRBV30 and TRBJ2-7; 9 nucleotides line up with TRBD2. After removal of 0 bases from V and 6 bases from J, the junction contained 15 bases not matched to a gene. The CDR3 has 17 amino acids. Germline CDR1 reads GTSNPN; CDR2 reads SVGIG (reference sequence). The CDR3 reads CAWSVRLAGFFAGEQYF. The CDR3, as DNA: TGTGCCTGGAGTGTAAGGCTAGCGGGATTTTTTGCGGGCGAGCAGTACTTC.

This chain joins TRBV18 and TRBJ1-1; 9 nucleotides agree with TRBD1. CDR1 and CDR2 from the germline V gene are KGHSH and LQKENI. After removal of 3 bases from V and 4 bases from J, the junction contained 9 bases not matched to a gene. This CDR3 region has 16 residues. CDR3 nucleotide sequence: TGTGCCAGCTCACCGAACACGGGGGACAGGGCCACTGAAGCTTTCTTT. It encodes CASSPNTGDRATEAFF. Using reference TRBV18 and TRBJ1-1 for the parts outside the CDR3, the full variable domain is NAGVMQNPRHLVRRRGQEARLRCSPMKGHSHVYWYRQLPEEGLKFMVYLQKENIIDESGMPKERFSAEFPKEGPSILRIQQVVRGDSAAYFCASSPNTGDRATEAFFGQGTRLTVV.

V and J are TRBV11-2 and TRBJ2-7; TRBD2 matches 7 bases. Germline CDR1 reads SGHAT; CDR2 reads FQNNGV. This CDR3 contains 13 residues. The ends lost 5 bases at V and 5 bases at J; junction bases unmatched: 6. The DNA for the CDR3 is TGTGCCAGCAGCACCTGGGAGGGGAACGAGCAGTACTTC. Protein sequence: CASSTWEGNEQYF.

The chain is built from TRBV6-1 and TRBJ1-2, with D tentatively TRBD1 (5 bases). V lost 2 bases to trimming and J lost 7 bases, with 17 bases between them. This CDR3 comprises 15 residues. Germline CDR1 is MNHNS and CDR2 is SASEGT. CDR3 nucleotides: TGTGCCAGCAGTGAAATAGGGGCCGGGTTGGGTGGCTACACCTTC. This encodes CASSEIGAGLGGYTF.

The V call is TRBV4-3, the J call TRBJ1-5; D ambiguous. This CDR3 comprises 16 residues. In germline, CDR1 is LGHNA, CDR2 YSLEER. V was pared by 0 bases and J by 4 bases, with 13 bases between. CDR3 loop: CASSQDRGIGNQPQHF. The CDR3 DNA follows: TGCGCCAGCAGCCAAGATCGGGGAATCGGAAATCAGCCCCAGCATTTT.

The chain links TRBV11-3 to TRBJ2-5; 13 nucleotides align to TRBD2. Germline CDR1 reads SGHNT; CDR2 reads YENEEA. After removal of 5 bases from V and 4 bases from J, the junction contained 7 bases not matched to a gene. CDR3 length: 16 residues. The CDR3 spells CASSPGLAGALETQYF. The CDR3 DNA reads TGTGCCAGCAGCCCAGGACTAGCGGGGGCCTTAGAGACCCAGTACTTC.

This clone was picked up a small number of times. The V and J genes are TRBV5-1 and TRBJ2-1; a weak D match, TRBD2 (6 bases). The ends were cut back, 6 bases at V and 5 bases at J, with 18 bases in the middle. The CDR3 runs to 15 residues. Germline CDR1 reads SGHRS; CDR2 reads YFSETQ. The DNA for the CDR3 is TGCGCCAGCAAAGCCCAGCGGGTTAACCACAATGAGCAGTTCTTC. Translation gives CASKAQRVNHNEQFF.

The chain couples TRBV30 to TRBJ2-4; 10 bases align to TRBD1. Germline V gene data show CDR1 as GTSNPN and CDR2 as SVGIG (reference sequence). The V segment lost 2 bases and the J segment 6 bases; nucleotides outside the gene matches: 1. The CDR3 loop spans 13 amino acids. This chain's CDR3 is CAWSRDRGNIQYF. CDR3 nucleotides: TGTGCCTGGAGTAGGGACAGGGGAAACATTCAGTACTTC. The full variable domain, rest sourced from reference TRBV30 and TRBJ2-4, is SQTIHQWPATLVQPVGSPLSLECTVEGTSNPNLYWYRQAAGRGLQLLFYSVGIGQISSEVPQNLSASRPQDRQFILSSKKLLLSDSGFYLCAWSRDRGNIQYFGAGTRLSVL.

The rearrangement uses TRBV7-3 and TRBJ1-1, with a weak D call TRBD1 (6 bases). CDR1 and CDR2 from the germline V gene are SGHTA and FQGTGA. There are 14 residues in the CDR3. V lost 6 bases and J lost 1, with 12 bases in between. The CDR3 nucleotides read TGTGCCAGCAGTACAGGGATGGCGAACACTGAAGCTTTCTTT. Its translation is CASSTGMANTEAFF. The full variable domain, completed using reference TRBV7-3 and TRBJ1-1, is GAGVSQTPSNKVTEKGKYVELRCDPISGHTALYWYRQSLGQGPEFLIYFQGTGAADDSGLPNDRFFAVRPEGSVSTLKIQRTERGDSAVYLCASSTGMANTEAFFGQGTRLTVV.

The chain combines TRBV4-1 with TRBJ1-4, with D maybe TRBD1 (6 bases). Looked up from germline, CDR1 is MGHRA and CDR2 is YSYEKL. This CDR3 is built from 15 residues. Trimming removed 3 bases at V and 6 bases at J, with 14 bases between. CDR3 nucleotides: TGCGCCAGCAGCCACCTTGACAGGACCTATGAAAAACTGTTTTTT. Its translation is CASSHLDRTYEKLFF.

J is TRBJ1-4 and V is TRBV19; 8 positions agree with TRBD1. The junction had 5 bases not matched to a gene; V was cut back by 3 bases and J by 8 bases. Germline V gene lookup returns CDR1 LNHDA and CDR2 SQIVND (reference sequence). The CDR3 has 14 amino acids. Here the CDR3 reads CASSIGGQEEKLFF. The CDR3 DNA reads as TGTGCCAGTAGTATCGGGGGACAGGAAGAAAAACTGTTTTTT.

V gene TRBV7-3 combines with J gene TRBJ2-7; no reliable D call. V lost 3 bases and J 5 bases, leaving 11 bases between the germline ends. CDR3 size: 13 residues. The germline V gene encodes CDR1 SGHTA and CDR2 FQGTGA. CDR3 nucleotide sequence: TGTGCCAGCAGCTTCGACACCCTCAACGAGCAGTACTTC. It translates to CASSFDTLNEQYF. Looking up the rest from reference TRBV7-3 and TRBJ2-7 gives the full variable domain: GAGVSQTPSNKVTEKGKYVELRCDPISGHTALYWYRQSLGQGPEFLIYFQGTGAADDSGLPNDRFFAVRPEGSVSTLKIQRTERGDSAVYLCASSFDTLNEQYFGPGTRLTVT.